The following is a T cell receptor beta chain sequence with its context. The antigen remains undetermined. Treatment of the sample: roughly 10-day PBMC culture with coronavirus spike peptide pools or control peptides (ViraFEST assay). Sequenced with the Oncomine TCR Beta short-read assay was DNA taken from cultured CD4+ T cells. TCRdb reanalysed the PCR reads using MiXCR and keeps one entry per CDR3 protein. The table lists roughly 12,000 distinct CDR3 sequences, approximately 61% of them singletons. This record comes from a study of vaccination and CD4 T cells after COVID-19. In the study overall: Investigators took post-vaccine samples a median roughly 70 days after dose two, within a range of 14 to 241.

Study-level points and caveats: No early post-infection timepoints were studied, and convalescent patients studied were relatively few.

V shed 4 bases, J shed 5 bases, and the junction held 7 bases outside the gene matches. Germline CDR1 reads SGHDT; CDR2 reads YYEEEE. This CDR3 comprises 16 residues. The sample consisted of CD4+ T cells from blood, cultured in vitro, taken before SARS-CoV-2 vaccination. The clonotype originates from a human donor who had recovered from COVID-19. The V call is TRBV5-6, the J call TRBJ2-5, with 14 positions matching TRBD2. CDR3 residues: CASSIGTSGRGETQYF. CDR3 nucleotides: TGTGCCAGCAGCATTGGGACTAGCGGGAGAGGGGAGACCCAGTACTTC.